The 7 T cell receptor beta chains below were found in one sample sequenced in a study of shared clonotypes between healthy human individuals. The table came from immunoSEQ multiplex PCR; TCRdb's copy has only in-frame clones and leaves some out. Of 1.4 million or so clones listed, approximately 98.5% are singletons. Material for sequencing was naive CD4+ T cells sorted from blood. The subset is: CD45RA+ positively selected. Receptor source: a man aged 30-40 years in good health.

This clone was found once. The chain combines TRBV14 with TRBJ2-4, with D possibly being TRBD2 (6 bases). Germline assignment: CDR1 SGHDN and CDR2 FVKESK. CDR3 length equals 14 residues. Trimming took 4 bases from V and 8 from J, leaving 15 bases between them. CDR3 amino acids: CASSLVRRGDIQYF. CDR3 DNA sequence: TGTGCCAGCAGCCTAGTTAGGAGGGGTGACATTCAGTACTTC.

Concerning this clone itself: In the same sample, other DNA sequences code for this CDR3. Here the CDR3 reads CASSPSSSYEQYF. The CDR3 DNA sequence: TGTGCCAGCTCACCGAGTTCCTCCTACGAGCAGTACTTC. The chain combines TRBV18 with TRBJ2-7; D is ambiguous. The V and J ends lost 3 bases and 0 bases respectively, with 6 bases between them. The CDR3 has 13 amino acids. Germline CDR1 is KGHSH and CDR2 is LQKENI.

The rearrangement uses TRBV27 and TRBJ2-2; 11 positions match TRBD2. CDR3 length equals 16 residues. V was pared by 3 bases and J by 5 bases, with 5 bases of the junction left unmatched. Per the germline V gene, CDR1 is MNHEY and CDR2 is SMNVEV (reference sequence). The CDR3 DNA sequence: TGTGCCAGCAGTTTCCTATCTAGCGGGGGGACCGGGGAGCTGTTTTTT. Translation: CASSFLSSGGTGELFF.

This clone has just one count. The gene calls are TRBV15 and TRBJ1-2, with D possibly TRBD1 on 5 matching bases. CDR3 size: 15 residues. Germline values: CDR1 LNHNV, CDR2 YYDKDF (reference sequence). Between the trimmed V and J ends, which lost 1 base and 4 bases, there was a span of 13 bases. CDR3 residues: CATSRVGQGSYGYTF. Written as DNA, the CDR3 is TGTGCCACCAGCAGAGTTGGGCAGGGTTCCTATGGCTACACCTTC.

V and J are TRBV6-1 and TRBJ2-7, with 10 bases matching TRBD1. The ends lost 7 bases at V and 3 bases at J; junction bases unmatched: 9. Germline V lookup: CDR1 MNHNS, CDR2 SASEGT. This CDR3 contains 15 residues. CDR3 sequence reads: CASIISRDRGYEQYF. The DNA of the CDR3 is TGTGCCAGCATTATATCCCGGGACAGGGGCTACGAGCAGTACTTC.

The CDR3 protein is CASSFTQGDTRYTF. The DNA of the CDR3 is TGCGCCAGCAGCTTCACACAGGGCGACACACGCTACACCTTC. The chain has TRBV5-1 and TRBJ1-2; TRBD1 is a possible D gene (6 bases). Germline values: CDR1 SGHRS, CDR2 YFSETQ. Trimming removed 2 bases from V and 9 bases from J, with 17 bases in between. CDR3 length: 14 amino acids.

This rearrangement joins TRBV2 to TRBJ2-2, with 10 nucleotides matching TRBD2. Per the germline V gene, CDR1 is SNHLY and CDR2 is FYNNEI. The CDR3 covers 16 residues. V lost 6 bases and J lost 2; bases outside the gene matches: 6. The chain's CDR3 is CASSLSGRTNTGELFF. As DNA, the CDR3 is TGTGCCAGCAGCCTTAGCGGGAGGACTAACACCGGGGAGCTGTTTTTT.